The 10 T cell receptor beta chains below were found in one sample sequenced in a study of Ad26.COV2.S vaccination and SARS-CoV-2 variants. Treatment meaning: approximately 18 received Ad26.COV2.S at low or high dose, single or two shots; about 5 received placebo; per-sample allocation not given. Specimens were obtained on day 63 following the first vaccine or placebo injection. Profiling relied on immunoSEQ multiplex PCR, and the TCRdb table lists in-frame clones only, not all of them. Of roughly 250,000 clones listed, approximately 88% are singletons. The source material was peripheral blood, sampled in a trial of Ad26.COV2.S vaccine versus placebo. The receptor source for this set is a person between 18 and 60 years old who received the Ad26.COV2.S COVID-19 vaccine or a placebo.

The chain couples TRBV27 to TRBJ2-7; D gene uncertain. Germline CDR1 and CDR2: MNHEY and SMNVEV (reference sequence). The CDR3 has 13 amino acids. The V and J ends lost 6 bases and 0 bases respectively, with 9 bases between them. This chain's CDR3 is CASRFGGSYEQYF. The CDR3 nucleotides are TGTGCCAGCAGATTCGGTGGCTCCTACGAGCAGTACTTC.

The chain joins TRBV4-1 to TRBJ2-7, with 7 bases that match TRBD1. CDR3 length: 17 amino acids. CDR1 and CDR2 (germline): MGHRA, YSYEKL. V lost 0 bases and J lost 3; bases outside the gene matches: 11. CDR3 DNA sequence: TGCGCCAGCAGCCAAGATAATGGACAGGAATCCTTCTACGAGCAGTACTTC. Translated: CASSQDNGQESFYEQYF.

This clone was observed a few times. V gene TRBV5-6 combines with J gene TRBJ1-5, with D maybe TRBD1 (5 bases). This CDR3 comprises 14 residues. Germline V gives CDR1 SGHDT, CDR2 YYEEEE. The ends were cut back, 6 bases at V and 0 bases at J, with 10 bases in the middle. The CDR3 region is CASTSGISNQPQHF. The CDR3 DNA follows: TGTGCCAGCACCTCAGGGATTAGCAATCAGCCCCAGCATTTT.

This clone was counted once. This chain connects TRBV2 to TRBJ1-5, with no clear D. CDR1 and CDR2 (germline): SNHLY, FYNNEI. V lost 1 base and J 0 bases, leaving 7 bases between the germline ends. CDR3 length equals 15 residues. CDR3 sequence reads: CASSEDGISNQPQHF. The CDR3 coding sequence is TGTGCCAGCAGTGAAGATGGAATTAGCAATCAGCCCCAGCATTTT.

The chain carries TRBV5-6 and TRBJ2-7; D is uncertain. Trimming pared 1 base from V and 3 bases from J, leaving 14 bases between. Germline V gives CDR1 SGHDT, CDR2 YYEEEE. The CDR3 loop spans 15 amino acids. CDR3 nucleotide sequence: TGTGCCAGCAGCTTGTTCCAGGCAGGCAACTACGAGCAGTACGTC. Protein product: CASSLFQAGNYEQYV.

The J gene is TRBJ2-5, the V gene TRBV29-1, with 7 bases fitting TRBD1. Germline V gene sequence: CDR1 SQVTM, CDR2 ANQGSEA. With 5 bases clipped from V and 2 bases from J, the junction kept 8 bases outside the gene matches. This CDR3 comprises 14 residues. The CDR3 spells CSVSDRAIQETQYF. DNA for the CDR3: TGCAGCGTTTCAGACAGGGCGATACAAGAGACCCAGTACTTC.

The V call is TRBV7-9, the J call TRBJ1-4; weak D call: TRBD1 (5 bases). This CDR3 comprises 17 residues. The germline V gene has CDR1 SEHNR and CDR2 FQNEAQ (reference sequence). V was shortened by 1 base and J by 8 bases, with 20 bases between the two germline ends. The CDR3 spells CASSLVERFGAGEKLFF. The CDR3 coding sequence is TGTGCCAGCAGCTTAGTTGAGAGGTTTGGGGCAGGAGAAAAACTGTTTTTT.

This chain uses TRBV7-2 with TRBJ1-2; D not certain. With 5 bases removed from V and 1 base from J, the gap between germline ends came to 11 bases. This CDR3 has 14 residues. Germline lookup yields CDR1 SGHTA and CDR2 FQGNSA. This CDR3 reads CASSPSSINYGYTF. The CDR3, as DNA: TGTGCCAGCAGCCCGTCCTCAATTAACTATGGCTACACCTTC.

J is TRBJ2-3 and V is TRBV2, with TRBD2 identical over 11 bases. The germline V gene has CDR1 SNHLY and CDR2 FYNNEI. The CDR3 runs 13 residues. V lost 4 bases and J lost 6; bases outside the gene matches: 0. The CDR3 sequence: CASSGTSGDTQYF. CDR3 coding DNA: TGTGCCAGCAGTGGGACTAGCGGGGATACGCAGTATTTT.

This chain joins TRBV7-9 and TRBJ2-7; D possibly uses TRBD1 or TRBD2 (6 bases each). Germline V lookup: CDR1 SEHNR, CDR2 FQNEAQ (reference sequence). The CDR3 is 13 residues long. V lost 5 bases and J 7 bases, leaving 15 bases between the germline ends. CDR3 DNA sequence: TGTGCCAGCAGCCCAACGGGGGCTAGAGAGCAGTACTTC. It is translated as CASSPTGAREQYF.